Listed below are T cell receptor beta chains from one sample, sequenced in a study of spatial heterogeneity in lung cancer. Using its own MiXCR run on the 5' RACE reads, TCRdb lists one record per CDR3 protein. The table has around 98,000 distinct CDR3 sequences, roughly a fifth seen once. The source material was PBMCs, sampled at follow-up. These receptors came from a male donor with early-stage non-small cell lung cancer. The CDR3 runs from the conserved cysteine through the conserved F or W. Each record gives: CDR3 DNA, CDR3 protein, clone size, V gene, D gene, J gene. The D gene is left open where the match is weak. Expanded clones get a size class; other rows say once, few or many, or leave the size out.

cdr3_nt: TGTGCCAGTGGACCTGGGACAAGCACAGATACGCAGTATTTT; cdr3_aa: CASGPGTSTDTQYF; clone_size: .; v_call: TRBV19; d_call: .; j_call: TRBJ2-3
cdr3_nt: TGTGCCATCAGTGCTGGGAATCTTAACTATGGCTACACCTTC; cdr3_aa: CAISAGNLNYGYTF; clone_size: .; v_call: TRBV10-3; d_call: .; j_call: TRBJ1-2
cdr3_nt: TGTGCCAGCAGCGTAGATAACGGGGGGGCTTTAGATACGCAGTATTTT; cdr3_aa: CASSVDNGGALDTQYF; clone_size: few; v_call: TRBV9; d_call: TRBD2; j_call: TRBJ2-3
cdr3_nt: TGTGCCAGCAGTGAAACCAGGGCGGTAGGAGAGACCCAGTACTTC; cdr3_aa: CASSETRAVGETQYF; clone_size: few; v_call: TRBV2; d_call: .; j_call: TRBJ2-5
cdr3_nt: TGCAGCGTTATTCCGGGACAGACACTGTTCTTC; cdr3_aa: CSVIPGQTLFF; clone_size: few; v_call: TRBV29-1; d_call: TRBD1; j_call: TRBJ2-1
cdr3_nt: TGTGCCAGCAGTGCCTGGGACAGAACAACTCAGCCCCAGCATTTT; cdr3_aa: CASSAWDRTTQPQHF; clone_size: .; v_call: TRBV12-3/TRBV12-4; d_call: TRBD1; j_call: TRBJ1-5
cdr3_nt: TGCGCCAGCAGCTTGGTTGCAGGGTCCTACGAGCAGTACTTC; cdr3_aa: CASSLVAGSYEQYF; clone_size: few; v_call: TRBV5-1; d_call: .; j_call: TRBJ2-7
cdr3_nt: TGTGCCAGCAGCTCAGGACAGATGAACACTGAAGCTTTCTTT; cdr3_aa: CASSSGQMNTEAFF; clone_size: many; v_call: TRBV7-2; d_call: .; j_call: TRBJ1-1
cdr3_nt: TGTGCCAGCAGGAATAGCGGTGGGAATAATTCACCCCTCCACTTT; cdr3_aa: CASRNSGGNNSPLHF; clone_size: few; v_call: TRBV6-1; d_call: .; j_call: TRBJ1-6
cdr3_nt: TGTGCCACCAGCAGAGAACCTGGGGTCAGGGGGGAGCTGTTTTTT; cdr3_aa: CATSREPGVRGELFF; clone_size: once; v_call: TRBV15; d_call: .; j_call: TRBJ2-2
cdr3_nt: TGTGCCAGCAGTGGCTCGGGAACAGATACGCAGTATTTT; cdr3_aa: CASSGSGTDTQYF; clone_size: many; v_call: TRBV6-1; d_call: .; j_call: TRBJ2-3
cdr3_nt: TGTGCCACCACCAGACTTAAGACCTACAATGAGCAGTTCTTC; cdr3_aa: CATTRLKTYNEQFF; clone_size: .; v_call: TRBV6-1; d_call: .; j_call: TRBJ2-1
cdr3_nt: TGTGCCAGTAGTCAGCCTAGCGGCACAGATACGCAGTATTTT; cdr3_aa: CASSQPSGTDTQYF; clone_size: .; v_call: TRBV19; d_call: .; j_call: TRBJ2-3
cdr3_nt: TGTGCCAGCAGCTTAGTCGTAACAGGGGCCATCCAAGAGACCCAGTACTTC; cdr3_aa: CASSLVVTGAIQETQYF; clone_size: few; v_call: TRBV7-6; d_call: TRBD1; j_call: TRBJ2-5
cdr3_nt: TGTGCCAGCAGCACGAGCGGGAGACCCACAGATACGCAGTATTTT; cdr3_aa: CASSTSGRPTDTQYF; clone_size: few; v_call: TRBV7-9; d_call: TRBD2; j_call: TRBJ2-3
cdr3_nt: TGCAGTGCTAGTGTAGCGGGAGGCCCTAATGAGCAGTTCTTC; cdr3_aa: CSASVAGGPNEQFF; clone_size: few; v_call: TRBV20-1; d_call: TRBD2; j_call: TRBJ2-1
cdr3_nt: TGTGCCAGCAGCCCCCAGGGCGGTAGCAATCAGCCCCAGCATTTT; cdr3_aa: CASSPQGGSNQPQHF; clone_size: medium-sized; v_call: TRBV9; d_call: .; j_call: TRBJ1-5
cdr3_nt: TGTGCCAGCAGCTACAGGGCCCTCGGCACAGATACGCAGTATTTT; cdr3_aa: CASSYRALGTDTQYF; clone_size: .; v_call: TRBV6-1; d_call: .; j_call: TRBJ2-3
cdr3_nt: TGCGCCAGCAGCTCCCGCTGGAGCTCTGGAAACACCATATATTTT; cdr3_aa: CASSSRWSSGNTIYF; clone_size: .; v_call: TRBV4-3; d_call: .; j_call: TRBJ1-3
cdr3_nt: TGTGCCAGCAATCTAAGGTTAGGTTCACCCCTCCACTTT; cdr3_aa: CASNLRLGSPLHF; clone_size: .; v_call: TRBV2; d_call: .; j_call: TRBJ1-6
cdr3_nt: TGTGCCAGCAGCTTGGCCAATCATCCCTATGGCTACACCTTC; cdr3_aa: CASSLANHPYGYTF; clone_size: .; v_call: TRBV5-5; d_call: .; j_call: TRBJ1-2
cdr3_nt: TGCAGTGCTTCGGACAGATCACATGGCTACACCTTC; cdr3_aa: CSASDRSHGYTF; clone_size: .; v_call: TRBV20-1; d_call: .; j_call: TRBJ1-2
cdr3_nt: TGTGCCAGCAGTTTCGGGCTAGCGGGAGCTGAGCAGTTCTTC; cdr3_aa: CASSFGLAGAEQFF; clone_size: .; v_call: TRBV12-3/TRBV12-4; d_call: TRBD2; j_call: TRBJ2-1
cdr3_nt: TGTGCCAGCAGTGCAATTTACGGGACAGGGGGTCCCCCAGATACGCAGTATTTT; cdr3_aa: CASSAIYGTGGPPDTQYF; clone_size: .; v_call: TRBV28; d_call: TRBD1; j_call: TRBJ2-3
cdr3_nt: TGTGCCACCAGCAGAGGGGAGGGGAGCTCCTACAATGAGCAGTTCTTC; cdr3_aa: CATSRGEGSSYNEQFF; clone_size: few; v_call: TRBV15; d_call: TRBD2; j_call: TRBJ2-1
cdr3_nt: TGTGCCAGCAGCGTAGCCGGGGAAAATTCACCCCTCCACTTT; cdr3_aa: CASSVAGENSPLHF; clone_size: few; v_call: TRBV9; d_call: .; j_call: TRBJ1-6
cdr3_nt: TGTGCCAGCAGGCCTCCGGGACGGAAGAACACCGGGGAGCTGTTTTTT; cdr3_aa: CASRPPGRKNTGELFF; clone_size: .; v_call: TRBV6-6; d_call: .; j_call: TRBJ2-2
cdr3_nt: TGTGCCACCAGTGTCGCAGGGGTTGGCTACACCTTC; cdr3_aa: CATSVAGVGYTF; clone_size: .; v_call: TRBV24-1; d_call: .; j_call: TRBJ1-2
cdr3_nt: TGCAGTCTAGCGGGAGGCGGGGAGACCCAGTACTTC; cdr3_aa: CSLAGGGETQYF; clone_size: .; v_call: TRBV20-1; d_call: TRBD2; j_call: TRBJ2-5
cdr3_nt: TGTGCCAGCAGCCCGAGGACAGGGGGTCTCATGAACACTGAAGCTTTCTTT; cdr3_aa: CASSPRTGGLMNTEAFF; clone_size: few; v_call: TRBV9; d_call: TRBD1; j_call: TRBJ1-1
cdr3_nt: TGCAGTGCTATACAGGGGCGTAGGCGCGAAGCTTTCTTT; cdr3_aa: CSAIQGRRREAFF; clone_size: .; v_call: TRBV20-1; d_call: TRBD1; j_call: TRBJ1-1
cdr3_nt: TGTGCCAGCAGCCCCGCCACTCGCAATCAGCCCCAGCATTTT; cdr3_aa: CASSPATRNQPQHF; clone_size: few; v_call: TRBV7-2; d_call: .; j_call: TRBJ1-5
cdr3_nt: TGTGCCAGCAGTTACAGGTTTACGGGTGGCTACACCTTC; cdr3_aa: CASSYRFTGGYTF; clone_size: .; v_call: TRBV6-2/TRBV6-3; d_call: .; j_call: TRBJ1-2
cdr3_nt: TGCGCCAGCAGCAAACAGGGGGGATTTAATGAAAAACTGTTTTTT; cdr3_aa: CASSKQGGFNEKLFF; clone_size: few; v_call: TRBV5-1; d_call: TRBD1; j_call: TRBJ1-4
cdr3_nt: TGTGCCAGCAGCCCTCTACAGGGGGCGGGTGGCTACACCTTC; cdr3_aa: CASSPLQGAGGYTF; clone_size: .; v_call: TRBV27; d_call: TRBD1; j_call: TRBJ1-2
cdr3_nt: TGTGCCAGCAGCTTGTTAGGGTTCGGTTATGACGAGCAGTACTTC; cdr3_aa: CASSLLGFGYDEQYF; clone_size: many; v_call: TRBV5-6; d_call: .; j_call: TRBJ2-7
cdr3_nt: TGTGCCAGCAGTCTCGGGACTAGCGGTGAGCAGTTCTTC; cdr3_aa: CASSLGTSGEQFF; clone_size: few; v_call: TRBV2; d_call: TRBD2; j_call: TRBJ2-1
cdr3_nt: TGTGCCAGCAGTTACTCGGACAGAAGAGGAACTGAAGCTTTCTTT; cdr3_aa: CASSYSDRRGTEAFF; clone_size: .; v_call: TRBV6-5; d_call: .; j_call: TRBJ1-1
cdr3_nt: TGTGCCAGCAGCCAGGGGCTTACAGGGCAGGGAAGCAATCAGCCCCAGCATTTT; cdr3_aa: CASSQGLTGQGSNQPQHF; clone_size: .; v_call: TRBV3-1; d_call: .; j_call: TRBJ1-5
cdr3_nt: TGTGCCAGTAGTATAGTTCTGGGGGCGAGGCCTCAGCCCCAGCATTTT; cdr3_aa: CASSIVLGARPQPQHF; clone_size: .; v_call: TRBV19; d_call: .; j_call: TRBJ1-5
cdr3_nt: TGTGCCAGCAAAGCGGGAGCCGGGGAGCTGTTTTTT; cdr3_aa: CASKAGAGELFF; clone_size: .; v_call: TRBV2; d_call: TRBD2; j_call: TRBJ2-2
cdr3_nt: TGCAGTGCCCGGGACAGGGGGTTTATGGCTTTCTTT; cdr3_aa: CSARDRGFMAFF; clone_size: .; v_call: TRBV20-1; d_call: TRBD1; j_call: TRBJ1-1
cdr3_nt: TGCAGCGTCCGCAGGGGCAACACAGATACGCAGTATTTT; cdr3_aa: CSVRRGNTDTQYF; clone_size: .; v_call: TRBV29-1; d_call: .; j_call: TRBJ2-3
cdr3_nt: TGTGCCAGCAGCGTAGGGTTATATTCTGAAGCTTTCTTT; cdr3_aa: CASSVGLYSEAFF; clone_size: .; v_call: TRBV9; d_call: .; j_call: TRBJ1-1
cdr3_nt: TGCGCCAGCAGCATGGACAGCTTAACCTACGAGCAGTACTTC; cdr3_aa: CASSMDSLTYEQYF; clone_size: .; v_call: TRBV5-1; d_call: .; j_call: TRBJ2-7
cdr3_nt: TGTGCCAGCAGACCGCAGGCAGATACGCAGTATTTT; cdr3_aa: CASRPQADTQYF; clone_size: .; v_call: TRBV7-2; d_call: .; j_call: TRBJ2-3
cdr3_nt: TGCAGTGCTAGTTCCGGATCGTACCAAGAGGCCCAGTACTTC; cdr3_aa: CSASSGSYQEAQYF; clone_size: .; v_call: TRBV20-1; d_call: .; j_call: TRBJ2-5
cdr3_nt: TGTGCCAGCAGCCCCGGGGGCAATCAGCCCCAGCATTTT; cdr3_aa: CASSPGGNQPQHF; clone_size: .; v_call: TRBV12-3/TRBV12-4; d_call: .; j_call: TRBJ1-5
cdr3_nt: TGCAGTGCTAGGCCTAGTCTGGATACGCAGTATTTT; cdr3_aa: CSARPSLDTQYF; clone_size: .; v_call: TRBV20-1; d_call: .; j_call: TRBJ2-3
cdr3_nt: TGTGCCAGCAGTTACTCGAGGGACTCCTACGAGCAGTACTTC; cdr3_aa: CASSYSRDSYEQYF; clone_size: .; v_call: TRBV6-5; d_call: .; j_call: TRBJ2-7
cdr3_nt: TGCAGTGCTAGAGGGGACAGTCGTGGACAGCCCCAGCATTTT; cdr3_aa: CSARGDSRGQPQHF; clone_size: .; v_call: TRBV20-1; d_call: TRBD1; j_call: TRBJ1-5